The next 10 T cell receptor beta chains were all read from a single sample in a study of T cell changes during pregnancy in multiple sclerosis. Generated by immunoSEQ multiplex PCR, the TCRdb table keeps only in-frame clones and is missing some. Of around 56,000 clones listed, approximately 91% are singletons. Sequences were derived from peripheral blood, sampled after pregnancy. The receptors were sampled from a female donor with multiple sclerosis, enrolled in a pregnancy study.

The chain links TRBV11-2 to TRBJ2-2; no clear D. Looked up from germline, CDR1 is SGHAT and CDR2 is FQNNGV. The CDR3 contains 14 residues. V was trimmed by 1 base and J by 8 bases, leaving 11 bases between them. The CDR3 nucleotides are TGTGCCAGCAGCTTAGTACCCCGAGTAGGGGAGCTGTTTTTT. It specifies CASSLVPRVGELFF.

The chain recombines TRBV27 with TRBJ2-6; possible D gene TRBD2, 6 bases. The CDR3 extends over 19 amino acids. Trimming stripped 3 bases from V and 0 bases from J, with 18 bases between. From germline, CDR1 is MNHEY and CDR2 SMNVEV (reference sequence). The CDR3 DNA follows: TGTGCCAGCAGTTTTGGCGGGGAGACCTTTTTCTCTGGGGCCAACGTCCTGACTTTC. Protein: CASSFGGETFFSGANVLTF. The full variable domain, its missing parts supplied by reference TRBV27 and TRBJ2-6, is EAQVTQNPRYLITVTGKKLTVTCSQNMNHEYMSWYRQDPGLGLRQIYYSMNVEVTDKGDVPEGYKVSRKEKRNFPLILESPSPNQTSLYFCASSFGGETFFSGANVLTFGAGSRLTVL.

The chain recombines TRBV18 with TRBJ2-2, with 9 bases aligning to TRBD2. Germline lookup yields CDR1 KGHSH and CDR2 LQKENI. This CDR3 region has 16 residues. V lost 6 bases to trimming and J lost 3 bases; unmatched junction nucleotides: 8. CDR3 region: CASSQASGVDTGELFF. Written as DNA, the CDR3 is TGTGCCAGCTCTCAAGCTAGCGGGGTGGACACCGGGGAGCTGTTTTTT.

This clone was detected a few times. This chain joins TRBV12-5 and TRBJ1-1, with D possibly being TRBD1 (5 bases). The CDR3 is 13 residues long. Looked up from germline, CDR1 is LGHNT and CDR2 is FRNRAP. Trimming cost V 2 bases and J 8 bases, with 12 bases left between them. DNA of the CDR3: TGTGCTAGTGGTTTGTCCCCGGGGGGAGAAGCTTTCTTT. The encoded protein is CASGLSPGGEAFF.

The chain is built from TRBV7-3 and TRBJ2-7; D might be TRBD2 (7 bases). V lost 2 bases to trimming and J lost 2 bases, with 10 bases between them. Per the germline V gene, CDR1 is SGHTA and CDR2 is FQGTGA. The CDR3 is 14 residues long. DNA of the CDR3: TGTGCCAGCAGCTTAGGGGGGGGGCCCTACGAGCAGTACTTC. It yields the protein CASSLGGGPYEQYF.

The rearrangement links TRBV18 to TRBJ1-3; no clear D. V lost 5 bases to trimming and J lost 7 bases, with 21 bases between them. Germline V gene data show CDR1 as KGHSH and CDR2 as LQKENI. The CDR3 consists of 16 residues. CDR3 sequence (DNA): TGTGCCAGCTCAGATCTACCATCTGCTGTCTGGAACACCATATATTTT. As protein: CASSDLPSAVWNTIYF.

V is TRBV6-5 and J is TRBJ2-7; a weak D match, TRBD2 (6 bases). From germline, CDR1 is MNHEY and CDR2 SVGAGI. The CDR3 runs to 15 residues. The ends were cut back, 4 bases at V and 4 bases at J, with 17 bases in the middle. Here the CDR3 reads CASSWAGRPVYEQYF. CDR3 coding DNA: TGTGCCAGCAGTTGGGCAGGGAGGCCCGTATACGAGCAGTACTTC.

V usage is TRBV9 and J usage is TRBJ2-1; 8 positions agree with TRBD2. Germline V gene lookup returns CDR1 SGDLS and CDR2 YYNGEE. The CDR3 covers 15 residues. J gave up 5 bases and V 0 bases, and 4 bases lay outside the gene matches. Here the CDR3 reads CASSVDPAGDNEQFF. The CDR3 nucleotides are TGTGCCAGCAGCGTAGACCCAGCGGGGGACAATGAGCAGTTCTTC.

This clone was observed a single time. The chain recombines TRBV29-1 with TRBJ2-2; 7 nucleotides match TRBD1. Germline CDR1 SQVTM, CDR2 ANQGSEA. The V segment lost 7 bases and the J segment 2 bases; nucleotides outside the gene matches: 7. The CDR3 extends over 14 amino acids. CDR3 in DNA: TGCAGCGGTCGCCGGGACAGAAACACCGGGGAGCTGTTTTTT. This encodes CSGRRDRNTGELFF.

V is TRBV19 and J is TRBJ2-5, with D possibly TRBD1 on 6 matching bases. The CDR3 runs 16 residues. V was cut by 3 bases and J by 5 bases, with 19 bases left in between. Germline V gives CDR1 LNHDA, CDR2 SQIVND (reference sequence). Here the CDR3 reads CASSIPGRGISETQYF. The CDR3 bases are TGTGCCAGTAGTATTCCCGGCAGGGGCATTTCGGAGACCCAGTACTTC.